The source of this TCR beta chain is a study of CDR3 diversity in severe acne. J gave up 4 bases and V 1 base, and 9 bases lay outside the gene matches. The CDR3 contains 15 residues. Germline assignment: CDR1 DFQATT and CDR2 SNEGSKA (reference sequence). This clonotype was seen many times. TCRdb called the PCR reads again in MiXCR, with one record for every CDR3 protein. The table has roughly 100,000 distinct CDR3 sequences, roughly half seen once. Sample: blood. The rearrangement uses TRBV20-1 and TRBJ2-7, with 8 bases that match TRBD2. This TCR was recovered from a male donor with acne. In DNA form, the CDR3 reads TGCAGTGCTAGAGTCCGGACTAGCCAGCGGTACGAGCAGTACTTC. This translates into CSARVRTSQRYEQYF.